This T cell receptor beta chain was obtained from a study of shared clonotypes between healthy human individuals. Each replicate PCR on the sorted subsets used 150 to 200 ng DNA (approximately 33,000 T cell genomes). Some clones are missing from TCRdb's copy, which holds only in-frame ones; the method was immunoSEQ multiplex PCR. The table includes about 1,800,000 clones, about 95% detected once. As regards this clone: The antigen is unknown.

Terminally differentiated effector memory CD45RA+ cells were excluded by CCR7 positive selection of CD45RO-negative cells. Study-wide points: It was the few donors that limited the genetic and exposure-history diversity represented.

The CDR3 spans 13 residues. Trimming shortened V by 2 bases and J by 3 bases, and 8 bases separated the two germline ends. Germline CDR1 reads SGHKS; CDR2 reads YYEKEE (reference sequence). This chain connects TRBV5-5 to TRBJ1-1; tentatively, D is TRBD1 (6 bases). Sequenced sample: naive CD8+ T cells sorted from blood. The sequence came from a man aged 18 to 29 in good health. The CDR3 sequence: CASSLGQYTEAFF. The CDR3 DNA is TGTGCCAGCAGCTTAGGACAGTACACTGAAGCTTTCTTT.